This T cell receptor beta chain appears in the sequencing data of a study of blood T cell repertoires in COVID-19. About the study: Specimens from acute and convalescent COVID-19 originated in the United States, Italy and Spain. Nucleic acid was either cDNA or gDNA, and it came from T cells, B-cell-depleted T cells, or PBMCs.

Germline CDR1 is MDHEN and CDR2 is SYDVKM. V lost 0 bases and J lost 5, with 10 bases in between. The CDR3 is made up of 15 amino acids. Seattle enrolled patients during active infection and tracked them longitudinally. Authors' processing steps: Cell counts per sample came from amplifying reference gene primers. Using immunoSEQ multiplex PCR, the repertoire was profiled, and TCRdb retains in-frame clones only, with some absent. D and trimming come from the DNA, and the V and J calls and clone size come from that table. The table lists some 130,000 clones, approximately 90% of them singletons. The specimen was peripheral blood. The chain is built from TRBV28 and TRBJ1-4; D uncertain. This TCR came from a man aged 55 to 69 with COVID-19, enrolled during active disease. CDR3 sequence: CASSLWSGGNEKLFF. In DNA form, the CDR3 reads TGTGCCAGCAGTTTATGGAGTGGAGGGAATGAAAAACTGTTTTTT.